The 22 T cell receptor beta chains reported below all come from one sample, sequenced in a study of blood T cells in healthy people across ages. For the second PCR, which ran for roughly 6 to 12 cycles, a sample-barcoded 5' primer and a J-beta primer mix were used. TCRdb processed the 5' RACE reads anew with MiXCR; each CDR3 protein has one entry. The table has 1.6 million or so distinct CDR3 sequences, roughly 32% seen once. Sequenced: blood. The receptors shown here come from a woman in her 30s in good health.

About this clonotype itself: A much larger clone lies a single base off, so this may be a read error. This chain joins TRBV2 and TRBJ2-7; 9 bases line up with TRBD1. V was pared by 6 bases and J by 2 bases, with 8 bases of the junction left unmatched. There are 15 residues in the CDR3. Germline CDR1 is SNHLY and CDR2 is FYNNEI. CDR3 bases: TGTGCCAGCAGACGGGACAGGGCCGAGGCCTACGAGCAGTACTTC. Amino acid sequence: CASRRDRAEAYEQYF.

This clonotype came up once. Just one base apart from a much larger clone, this may be a read error. No conserved phenylalanine or tryptophan is present at the end of the CDR3, so a read error is the likely explanation. In nucleotides, the CDR3 is TGCAGCGTCTTTGCGGGGCAAGAGACCCAGTACTGC. Translated, it gives CSVFAGQETQYC. The chain is built from TRBV29-1 and TRBJ2-7; tentative D call: TRBD2 (6 bases). TRBJ2-5 matches the DNA end more closely, so the J call is doubtful. The CDR3 has 12 amino acids. Germline values: CDR1 SQVTM, CDR2 ANQGSEA.

This clonotype has a handful of counts. The chain joins TRBV5-1 to TRBJ2-1; 9 positions match TRBD1. The CDR3 extends over 17 amino acids. Trimming at V came to 1 base and at J to 4 bases, leaving 9 bases not matched to a gene. The germline V gene has CDR1 SGHRS and CDR2 YFSETQ. The CDR3 here is CASSLRGQGRSYNEQFF. Written as DNA, the CDR3 is TGCGCCAGCAGCTTGCGGGGACAGGGAAGGAGTTACAATGAGCAGTTCTTC.

The chain employs TRBV5-1 and TRBJ2-3; unclear D gene. The length of the CDR3 is 16 residues. Trimming pared 0 bases from V and 2 bases from J, leaving 13 bases between. Germline V gives CDR1 SGHRS, CDR2 YFSETQ. CDR3 in DNA: TGCGCCAGCAGCTTGGCCGGGCCCTCGTTCACAGATACGCAGTATTTT. Protein product: CASSLAGPSFTDTQYF.

This clonotype was counted between two and nine times. The rearrangement links TRBV9 to TRBJ2-3; TRBD2 matches at 7 bases. The V gene's germline CDR1 is SGDLS and CDR2 YYNGEE. The V segment lost 3 bases and the J segment 4 bases; nucleotides outside the gene matches: 5. The length of the CDR3 is 14 residues. The CDR3 DNA follows: TGTGCCAGCAGCGGGGGGGGGAGCGCAGATACGCAGTATTTT. Its protein product is CASSGGGSADTQYF.

This clonotype was seen a few times. The V gene is TRBV6-5, the J gene TRBJ1-2; TRBD1 aligns across 9 bases. This CDR3 comprises 15 residues. Germline V lookup: CDR1 MNHEY, CDR2 SVGAGI. V was pared by 0 bases and J by 4 bases, with 3 bases of the junction left unmatched. The CDR3: CASSYSGTGTYGYTF. The DNA for the CDR3 is TGTGCCAGCAGTTACTCCGGGACAGGGACCTATGGCTACACCTTC.

A note on this clonotype: Mismatch with germline at one junction end may stem from a read error. The J gene is TRBJ2-3, the V gene TRBV6-5, with a tentative D call TRBD2 (5 bases). Germline CDR1 MNHEY, CDR2 SVGAGI. The CDR3 is 13 residues long. Here the CDR3 reads CAGRLKPEDTQYF. The CDR3 DNA reads TGTGCCGGCAGACTAAAACCAGAGGATACGCAGTATTTT.

The V call is TRBV27, the J call TRBJ2-1; TRBD2 agrees at 7 bases. Germline CDR1 and CDR2: MNHEY and SMNVEV (reference sequence). The junction had 3 bases not matched to a gene; V was cut back by 3 bases and J by 4 bases. The CDR3 loop spans 14 amino acids. The CDR3: CASSFAGEYNEQFF. The CDR3 nucleotides read TGTGCCAGCAGTTTTGCGGGGGAGTACAATGAGCAGTTCTTC.

CDR3 DNA: TGTGCCAGCAGCTTGGAGGGGACAGGGGGCGCGTATGGCTACACCTTC. It specifies CASSLEGTGGAYGYTF. This chain joins TRBV5-6 and TRBJ1-2; 12 nucleotides agree with TRBD1. The CDR3 extends over 16 amino acids. CDR1 and CDR2 (germline): SGHDT, YYEEEE. V trimming: 0 bases; J trimming: 5 bases; junction bases outside the gene matches: 5.

This clonotype was observed a handful of times. The chain employs TRBV6-6 and TRBJ1-5; 7 bases fit TRBD1. J was trimmed by 3 bases and V by 2 bases; bases with no gene match: 4. The CDR3 extends over 15 amino acids. The V gene's germline CDR1 is MNHNY and CDR2 SVGAGI (reference sequence). The CDR3 region is CASSYEGAYNQPQHF. The CDR3 bases are TGTGCCAGCAGTTACGAGGGGGCTTACAATCAGCCCCAGCATTTT.

The chain combines TRBV7-9 with TRBJ2-1, with D perhaps matching TRBD2 (7 bases). The CDR3 is 19 residues long. Trimming removed 5 bases at V and 2 bases at J, with 25 bases between. Germline CDR1 and CDR2: SEHNR and FQNEAQ (reference sequence). The CDR3 bases are TGTGCCAGCAGCCCAAGAGGCCCCAACAGGGAGGGCCCCTACAATGAGCAGTTCTTC. As protein: CASSPRGPNREGPYNEQFF. The full variable domain, completed using reference TRBV7-9 and TRBJ2-1, is DTGVSQNPRHKITKRGQNVTFRCDPISEHNRLYWYRQTLGQGPEFLTYFQNEAQLEKSRLLSDRFSAERPKGSFSTLEIQRTEQGDSAMYLCASSPRGPNREGPYNEQFFGPGTRLTVL.

This clonotype was found a few times. The chain is built from TRBV6-5 and TRBJ2-5; 8 bases line up with TRBD2. Trimming removed 4 bases from V and 6 bases from J; junction bases left unmatched: 7. CDR3 length equals 14 residues. Germline assignment: CDR1 MNHEY and CDR2 SVGAGI. CDR3 protein: CASSSTSARQTQYF. The CDR3 DNA reads as TGTGCCAGCAGTTCGACTAGCGCCCGACAGACCCAGTACTTC.

A word on this clonotype: The junction differs from germline at one of its ends, possibly a read error. The chain is built from TRBV9 and TRBJ2-7; D is perhaps TRBD2 (5 bases). The CDR3 loop spans 13 amino acids. Germline V gene data show CDR1 as SGDLS and CDR2 as YYNGEE. The CDR3 bases are TGTGCCAGCAGCCCAGGCGGGCAAGAGACCCAGTGCTTC. Amino acid sequence: CASSPGGQETQCF.

This clonotype was seen a handful of times. The rearrangement uses TRBV3-1 and TRBJ1-1, with D perhaps TRBD1 (5 bases). Germline CDR1 and CDR2: LGHDT and YNNKEL (reference sequence). Between the trimmed V and J ends, which lost 0 bases and 10 bases, there was a span of 21 bases. CDR3 length equals 16 residues. The CDR3 region has the DNA TGTGCCAGCAGCCAAGATCGGGCCAGGGAAGGACTACTAGCTTTCTTT. Its translation is CASSQDRAREGLLAFF.

The genes are TRBV30 and TRBJ2-5; 7 bases map to TRBD2. The CDR3 length is 13 residues. The germline CDR1 and CDR2 sequences are GTSNPN and SVGIG (reference sequence). J was trimmed by 3 bases and V by 2 bases; bases with no gene match: 3. CDR3 nucleotides: TGTGCCTGGAGTCGGGGGAGGGAAGAGACCCAGTACTTC. It yields the protein CAWSRGREETQYF.

This chain links TRBV9 with TRBJ1-2; D may be TRBD1 (6 bases). The CDR3 has 14 residues. Germline V gives CDR1 SGDLS, CDR2 YYNGEE. Trimming shortened V by 5 bases and J by 1 base, and 12 bases separated the two germline ends. This chain's CDR3 is CASRPQGLNYGYTF. In DNA, the CDR3 is TGTGCCAGCAGGCCACAGGGACTTAACTATGGCTACACCTTC. Full variable domain (missing parts from reference TRBV9 and TRBJ1-2): DSGVTQTPKHLITATGQRVTLRCSPRSGDLSVYWYQQSLDQGLQFLIQYYNGEERAKGNILERFSAQQFPDLHSELNLSSLELGDSALYFCASRPQGLNYGYTFGSGTRLTVV.

This clonotype came up once. The V gene is TRBV27, the J gene TRBJ1-5; 8 positions match TRBD1. The CDR3 runs 13 residues. V trimming: 6 bases; J trimming: 4 bases; junction bases outside the gene matches: 2. The germline CDR1 and CDR2 sequences are MNHEY and SMNVEV (reference sequence). This chain's CDR3 is CASRRTGNQPQHF. The DNA of the CDR3 is TGTGCCAGCAGGAGGACAGGGAATCAGCCCCAGCATTTT.

The gene calls are TRBV6-2 or TRBV6-3 and TRBJ1-1; D is uncertain. Trimming stripped 0 bases from V and 4 bases from J, with 3 bases between. The CDR3 runs 12 residues. Germline V gives CDR1 MNHEY, CDR2 SVGEGT. The CDR3 region is CASSYSFTEAFF. The CDR3 bases are TGTGCCAGCAGTTACTCGTTCACTGAAGCTTTCTTT.

At least ten counts were recorded for this clonotype. The rearrangement joins TRBV4-1 to TRBJ2-1, with 7 bases matching TRBD1. Germline V CDR1 and CDR2: MGHRA, YSYEKL. Trimming removed 1 base from V and 2 bases from J; junction bases left unmatched: 5. The CDR3 is 16 residues long. CDR3 sequence reads: CASSQVGGAAYNEQFF. CDR3 DNA: TGCGCCAGCAGCCAAGTAGGGGGCGCTGCCTACAATGAGCAGTTCTTC.

The gene calls are TRBV6-1 and TRBJ2-7, with a tentative D call TRBD2 (5 bases). The length of the CDR3 is 13 residues. Trimming removed 8 bases at V and 1 base at J, with 12 bases between. The V gene's germline CDR1 is MNHNS and CDR2 SASEGT. CDR3 sequence (DNA): TGTGCCAGCCGAGAGGGCGTATCCTACGAGCAGTACTTC. It codes for CASREGVSYEQYF.

The chain links TRBV20-1 to TRBJ1-4; a possible D gene is TRBD1 (6 bases). V dropped 6 bases and J dropped 5 bases, with 19 bases sitting between them. CDR1 and CDR2 from the germline V gene are DFQATT and SNEGSKA (reference sequence). CDR3 length: 15 amino acids. This chain's CDR3 is CSAPPLGGANEKLFF. In DNA, the CDR3 is TGCAGTGCGCCGCCCCTGGGGGGGGCGAATGAAAAACTGTTTTTT.

Here the CDR3 DNA reads TGTGCCAGCAGCCGCCAGGGGTCTCCCTCCTACGAGCAGTACTTC. It yields the protein CASSRQGSPSYEQYF. The V and J genes are TRBV5-4 and TRBJ2-7; TRBD1 is a possible D gene (6 bases). Trimming shortened V by 4 bases and J by 0 bases, and 14 bases separated the two germline ends. Germline V gene sequence: CDR1 SGHNT, CDR2 YYREEE (reference sequence). The CDR3 contains 15 residues.